The 21 T cell receptor beta chains below all came from one sample that was sequenced in a study of T-cell memory formation after mild COVID-19. TCRdb ran MiXCR on the 5' RACE reads and lists one entry per CDR3 protein. Of under 350,000 distinct CDR3 sequences listed, 15% to 20% are singletons. The sequenced sample consisted of PBMCs or a T cell subset sorted from them (not recorded which). The source of these receptors is a man between 18 and 29 years old who had mild COVID-19 (a few samples of this study predate the infection). Cell type and time point are not known.

The chain has TRBV5-8 and TRBJ2-7; perhaps D is TRBD1 or TRBD2 (5 bases each). Germline CDR1 and CDR2: SGHTS and YDEGEE. The CDR3 loop spans 12 amino acids. V lost 3 bases and J 2 bases, leaving 6 bases between the germline ends. This CDR3 reads CASSSGPYEQYF. CDR3 nucleotides: TGTGCCAGCAGCTCGGGACCCTACGAGCAGTACTTC.

This clonotype showed up just a few times. V is TRBV5-1 and J is TRBJ2-5, with 8 nucleotides matching TRBD1. CDR1 and CDR2 (germline): SGHRS, YFSETQ. The CDR3 runs 14 residues. V gave up 3 bases and J gave up 5 bases; unmatched junction bases: 6. The CDR3 is CASSSQGAPETQYF. The CDR3 region has the DNA TGCGCCAGCAGCTCCCAGGGGGCGCCGGAGACCCAGTACTTC. The full variable domain, its missing parts supplied by reference TRBV5-1 and TRBJ2-5, is KAGVTQTPRYLIKTRGQQVTLSCSPISGHRSVSWYQQTPGQGLQFLFEYFSETQRNKGNFPGRFSGRQFSNSRSEMNVSTLELGDSALYLCASSSQGAPETQYFGPGTRLLVL.

Here the CDR3 reads CASTRGLDFPQHF. CDR3 sequence (DNA): TGTGCCAGTACTCGAGGTTTAGATTTCCCCCAGCATTTT. The chain uses TRBV19 and TRBJ1-5; D ambiguous. This CDR3 is 13 amino acids long. Germline V lookup: CDR1 LNHDA, CDR2 SQIVND (reference sequence). V lost 7 bases to trimming and J lost 10 bases, with 17 bases between them.

This clonotype was counted only a few times. The chain uses TRBV4-3 and TRBJ2-5; 8 bases are shared with TRBD1. The length of the CDR3 is 18 residues. Germline CDR1 LGHNA, CDR2 YSLEER. After removal of 0 bases from V and 0 bases from J, the junction contained 9 bases not matched to a gene. CDR3 bases: TGCGCCAGCAGCCAAGAAGTCCCCCGGACAGGGAACCAAGAGACCCAGTACTTC. Translation gives CASSQEVPRTGNQETQYF.

DNA of the CDR3: TGCGCCAGCAGCCAAGATAGGGGGGGGCCGGGGATAGATACGCAGTATTTT. Protein sequence: CASSQDRGGPGIDTQYF. This chain joins TRBV4-1 and TRBJ2-3, with D possibly TRBD2 on 7 matching bases. The CDR3 extends over 17 amino acids. Trimming pared 0 bases from V and 5 bases from J, leaving 18 bases between. Germline V gives CDR1 MGHRA, CDR2 YSYEKL.

This clonotype came up a few times. The J gene is TRBJ2-7, the V gene TRBV7-9; possibly TRBD1 or TRBD2 for D (5 bases each). The CDR3 runs to 14 residues. Per germline, CDR1 SEHNR and CDR2 FQNEAQ (reference sequence). Trimming removed 5 bases at V and 4 bases at J, with 15 bases between. As DNA, the CDR3 is TGTGCCAGCAGCCCCATGGGACGGTTGTACGAGCAGTACTTC. Its protein is CASSPMGRLYEQYF.

This clonotype showed up just a few times. The chain is built from TRBV18 and TRBJ2-5; D is unclear. Germline-derived CDR1 and CDR2 are KGHSH and LQKENI. The CDR3 consists of 12 residues. Trimming left V 3 bases short and J 4 bases short, with 6 bases between. This CDR3 is CASSPFGETQYF. CDR3 bases: TGTGCCAGCTCACCTTTTGGAGAGACCCAGTACTTC.

In this sample, this clonotype turned up a few times. This chain links TRBV7-6 with TRBJ2-3, with 13 positions matching TRBD2. This CDR3 has 15 residues. CDR1 SGHVS and CDR2 FNYEAQ come from the germline V gene. Trimming removed 6 bases from V and 5 bases from J; junction bases left unmatched: 5. The CDR3 region has the DNA TGTGCCAGCAGTCCACTAGCGGGGGGGCGAGATACGCAGTATTTT. It yields the protein CASSPLAGGRDTQYF.

This rearrangement joins TRBV4-3 to TRBJ1-1; 7 nucleotides agree with TRBD1. Looked up from germline, CDR1 is LGHNA and CDR2 is YSLEER. The trim removed 1 base at V and 0 bases at J, leaving 14 bases unmatched. The CDR3 extends over 19 amino acids. Here the CDR3 DNA reads TGCGCCAGCAGCCAAGGCCCCGGGACAGACAGAACCATGAACACTGAAGCTTTCTTT. This encodes CASSQGPGTDRTMNTEAFF.

The V and J genes are TRBV7-9 and TRBJ2-2; D gene unclear. Trimming left V 2 bases short and J 6 bases short, with 7 bases between. Germline V gene lookup returns CDR1 SEHNR and CDR2 FQNEAQ (reference sequence). The CDR3 runs 13 residues. Here the CDR3 reads CASSLLMPGELFF. CDR3 sequence (DNA): TGTGCCAGCAGCTTATTAATGCCCGGGGAGCTGTTTTTT.

This clonotype was found a few times. The chain links TRBV29-1 to TRBJ2-2; possibly TRBD2 for D (7 bases). The CDR3 is made up of 15 amino acids. The ends were cut back, 6 bases at V and 0 bases at J, with 14 bases in the middle. CDR1 is SQVTM, CDR2 ANQGSEA, per germline. The DNA for the CDR3 is TGCAGCGTCCGGGGGGCCGGTTCGAACACCGGGGAGCTGTTTTTT. Protein sequence: CSVRGAGSNTGELFF.

This rearrangement joins TRBV7-2 to TRBJ2-4, with D maybe TRBD1 (5 bases). Germline V gene data show CDR1 as SGHTA and CDR2 as FQGNSA. With 5 bases removed from V and 8 bases from J, the gap between germline ends came to 13 bases. The CDR3 sequence is 13 residues long. CDR3 protein: CASSIPRGDIQYF. The CDR3 bases are TGTGCCAGCAGCATACCAAGGGGTGACATTCAGTACTTC. Based on the CDR3 plus reference TRBV7-2 and TRBJ2-4, the full variable domain is GAGVSQSPSNKVTEKGKDVELRCDPISGHTALYWYRQSLGQGLEFLIYFQGNSAPDKSGLPSDRFSAERTGGSVSTLTIQRTQQEDSAVYLCASSIPRGDIQYFGAGTRLSVL.

The rearrangement joins TRBV14 to TRBJ2-7; possibly TRBD1 for D (5 bases). The germline V gene has CDR1 SGHDN and CDR2 FVKESK. V lost 1 base and J 9 bases, leaving 10 bases between the germline ends. The CDR3 totals 12 residues. The CDR3 loop is CASSQVGAWQYF. The CDR3 region has the DNA TGTGCCAGCAGCCAAGTTGGGGCTTGGCAGTACTTC.

This clonotype was seen only a few times. The J gene is TRBJ2-3, the V gene TRBV7-6, with 8 positions matching TRBD2. This CDR3 comprises 14 residues. J gave up 3 bases and V 5 bases, and 4 bases lay outside the gene matches. Germline CDR1 and CDR2: SGHVS and FNYEAQ. CDR3 amino acids: CASSISGGTDTQYF. The CDR3 region has the DNA TGTGCCAGCAGCATAAGCGGGGGTACAGATACGCAGTATTTT.

This clonotype was counted a few times. Here the CDR3 reads CASSTRLAGGNEQFF. CDR3 in DNA: TGTGCCAGCAGCACGAGACTAGCGGGCGGCAATGAGCAGTTCTTC. The chain links TRBV7-2 to TRBJ2-1; 10 bases align to TRBD2. Trimming at V came to 5 bases and at J to 6 bases, leaving 7 bases not matched to a gene. This CDR3 contains 15 residues. CDR1 is SGHTA and CDR2 is FQGNSA in the germline V gene.

This clonotype was counted only a few times. The chain links TRBV24-1 to TRBJ1-5, with 7 bases identical to TRBD1. The CDR3 totals 13 residues. CDR1 is KGHDR and CDR2 is SFDVKD in the germline V gene. Trimming removed 6 bases from V and 7 bases from J; junction bases left unmatched: 5. The CDR3, as DNA: TGTGCCACCAGTTCGACAGGGAACCAGCCCCAGCATTTT. Residues: CATSSTGNQPQHF.

This clonotype occurred a few times. The CDR3 reads CSAPDDRRAYEQYF. Here the CDR3 DNA reads TGCAGTGCACCAGACGATCGAAGGGCCTACGAGCAGTACTTC. V usage is TRBV20-1 and J usage is TRBJ2-7, with no clear D. This CDR3 has 14 residues. V dropped 6 bases and J dropped 2 bases, with 17 bases sitting between them. The germline CDR1 and CDR2 sequences are DFQATT and SNEGSKA (reference sequence).

This clonotype was seen more than once but under ten times. The J gene is TRBJ2-3, the V gene TRBV6-6, with D tentatively TRBD1 (5 bases). Trimming cost V 2 bases and J 0 bases, with 12 bases left between them. The CDR3 has 16 residues. In germline, CDR1 is MNHNY, CDR2 SVGAGI (reference sequence). CDR3 nucleotide sequence: TGTGCCAGCAGTTACAGGGGCGCAAGAAGCACAGATACGCAGTATTTT. This translates into CASSYRGARSTDTQYF.

This clonotype was recorded many times. The V gene is TRBV28, the J gene TRBJ2-7; possible D gene TRBD1, 6 bases. V lost 2 bases to trimming and J lost 1 base, with 12 bases between them. From germline, CDR1 is MDHEN and CDR2 SYDVKM. The CDR3 totals 15 residues. The CDR3 reads CASSLGQSESYEQYV. CDR3 sequence (DNA): TGTGCCAGCAGTTTAGGACAGTCAGAATCCTACGAGCAGTACGTC.

There are a few counts of this clonotype. J is TRBJ1-1 and V is TRBV20-1; TRBD1 aligns across 7 bases. There are 12 residues in the CDR3. V was pared by 3 bases and J by 6 bases, with 4 bases of the junction left unmatched. Germline-derived CDR1 and CDR2 are DFQATT and SNEGSKA (reference sequence). The CDR3 DNA sequence: TGCAGTGCTAGCCTCGGGACAGCTGAAGCTTTCTTT. This translates into CSASLGTAEAFF.

DNA for the CDR3: TGTGCCAGCAGCCCCCTCCGGGGGGGCTTCTTGGAGACCCAGTACTTC. It yields the protein CASSPLRGGFLETQYF. The chain uses TRBV11-2 and TRBJ2-5; 8 bases align to TRBD2. The CDR3 is 16 residues long. From germline, CDR1 is SGHAT and CDR2 FQNNGV. The V segment lost 5 bases and the J segment 5 bases; nucleotides outside the gene matches: 13.